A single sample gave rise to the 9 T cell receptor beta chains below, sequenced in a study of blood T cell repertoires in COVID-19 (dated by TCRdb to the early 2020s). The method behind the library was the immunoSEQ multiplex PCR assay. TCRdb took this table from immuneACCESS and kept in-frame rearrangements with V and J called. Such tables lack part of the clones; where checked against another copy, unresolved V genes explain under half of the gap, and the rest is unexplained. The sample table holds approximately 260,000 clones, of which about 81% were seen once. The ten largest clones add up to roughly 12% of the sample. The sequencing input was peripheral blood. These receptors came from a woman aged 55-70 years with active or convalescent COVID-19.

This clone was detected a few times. The CDR3 sequence is CASSLRPRSYNEQFF. The CDR3 bases are TGTGCCAGCAGTTTACGTCCCCGTTCCTACAATGAGCAGTTCTTC. The rearrangement uses TRBV27 and TRBJ2-1, with D unresolved. The CDR3 sequence is 15 residues long. V lost 2 bases and J lost 1, with 9 bases in between. The germline V gene encodes CDR1 MNHEY and CDR2 SMNVEV (reference sequence).

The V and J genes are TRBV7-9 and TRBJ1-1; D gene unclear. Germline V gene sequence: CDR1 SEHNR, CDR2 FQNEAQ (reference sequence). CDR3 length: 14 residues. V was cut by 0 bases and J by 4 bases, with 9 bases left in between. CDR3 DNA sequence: TGTGCCAGCAGCTTAGCCGGTAGGAGCACTGAAGCTTTCTTT. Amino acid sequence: CASSLAGRSTEAFF.

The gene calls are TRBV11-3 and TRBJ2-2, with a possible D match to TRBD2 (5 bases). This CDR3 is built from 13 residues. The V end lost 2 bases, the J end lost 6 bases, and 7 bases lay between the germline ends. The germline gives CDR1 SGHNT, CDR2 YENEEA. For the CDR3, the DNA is TGTGCCAGCAGCTTACGGGATCCCGGGGAGCTGTTTTTT. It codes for CASSLRDPGELFF.

The CDR3 DNA reads TGTGCCAGCACCATATCAGGGGGGCTCCACAATGAGCAGTTCTTC. Protein product: CASTISGGLHNEQFF. This sequence joins TRBV7-6 and TRBJ2-1; TRBD1 might be the D (7 bases). CDR3 size: 15 residues. The germline V gene encodes CDR1 SGHVS and CDR2 FNYEAQ. Trimming stripped 7 bases from V and 5 bases from J, with 18 bases between.

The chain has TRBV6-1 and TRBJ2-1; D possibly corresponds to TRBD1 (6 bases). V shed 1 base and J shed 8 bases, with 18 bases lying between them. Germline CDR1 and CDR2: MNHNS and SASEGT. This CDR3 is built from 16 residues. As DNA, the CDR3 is TGTGCCAGCAGTGAAGGGAGGACAGCCTTTTATTATGAGCAGTTCTTC. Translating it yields CASSEGRTAFYYEQFF.

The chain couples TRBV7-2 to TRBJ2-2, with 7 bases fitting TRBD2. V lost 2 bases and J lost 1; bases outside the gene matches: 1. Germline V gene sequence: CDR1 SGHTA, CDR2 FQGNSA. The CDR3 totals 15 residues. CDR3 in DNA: TGTGCCAGCAGCTTACTAGCGGAGAACACCGGGGAGCTGTTTTTT. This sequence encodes CASSLLAENTGELFF. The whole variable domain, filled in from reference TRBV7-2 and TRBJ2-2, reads GAGVSQSPSNKVTEKGKDVELRCDPISGHTALYWYRQSLGQGLEFLIYFQGNSAPDKSGLPSDRFSAERTGGSVSTLTIQRTQQEDSAVYLCASSLLAENTGELFFGEGSRLTVL.

In nucleotides, the CDR3 is TGTGCCAGCAGCCAAGATCGACAGGGGGCAAGGGAGCAGTACTTC. It translates to CASSQDRQGAREQYF. The chain joins TRBV14 to TRBJ2-7; 10 positions match TRBD1. Trimming at V came to 0 bases and at J to 7 bases, leaving 6 bases not matched to a gene. Germline V gives CDR1 SGHDN, CDR2 FVKESK. The CDR3 loop spans 15 amino acids.

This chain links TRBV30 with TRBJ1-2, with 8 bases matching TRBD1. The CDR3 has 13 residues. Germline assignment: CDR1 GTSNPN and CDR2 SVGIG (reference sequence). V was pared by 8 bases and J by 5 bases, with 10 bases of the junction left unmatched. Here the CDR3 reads CARNRRGHYGYTF. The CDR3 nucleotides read TGTGCCCGCAACCGCAGGGGGCATTATGGCTACACCTTC.

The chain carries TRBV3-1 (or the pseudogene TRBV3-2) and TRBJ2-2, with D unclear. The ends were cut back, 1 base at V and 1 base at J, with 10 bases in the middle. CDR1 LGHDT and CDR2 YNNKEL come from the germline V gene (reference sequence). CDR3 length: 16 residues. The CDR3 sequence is CASSQGPLQNTGELFF. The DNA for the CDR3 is TGTGCCAGCAGCCAAGGACCACTACAGAACACCGGGGAGCTGTTTTTT.